This entry describes one T cell receptor (beta chain). Its binding antigen is unknown. The cohort comprised around 690 healthy bone marrow donors. Cohort members were all nominally healthy when sampled, although unrecorded immune exposures were likely present. The donor tested CMV seronegative and was one of the 352 seronegative cohort members. Each donor provided a peripheral blood sample, and peripheral blood mononuclear cells were used for TCR beta sequencing. The Qiagen DNeasy Blood Extraction Kit was used to extract genomic DNA from the blood cell samples. To prepare the library, the immunoSEQ multiplex PCR assay was applied. A mixture of 60 forward primers for TCR Vbeta segments and 13 reverse primers for TCR Jbeta segments was used in the multiplex PCR. A multiplex PCR assay on genomic DNA amplified the CDR3 region of rearranged TCR beta genes. Amplified TCR beta libraries were sequenced as 87-base-pair reads on the Illumina HiSeq System. On the study's bioinformatics: A later analysis counted around 72 million unique TCR beta chains across the 690 or so repertoires, and about 10 million of these chains were shared by at least two donors. To remove PCR and sequencing errors, raw reads were error-corrected and collapsed into unique sequences using a nearest-neighbor algorithm that merged closely related sequences. Alignment of CDR3 sequences to IMGT reference sequences was used to assign V, D and J gene segments. For a sequence to be retained, a match of at least six nucleotides to both a V gene segment and a J gene segment was required. A rearrangement was called productive if the CDR3 had no stop codons and remained in frame with V and J, and every other rearrangement was called non-productive. CDR3 was defined according to IMGT convention as the region running from the second conserved V-encoded cysteine to the conserved J-encoded phenylalanine. The earlier analysis of about 590 of the donors excluded sequences that lacked an unambiguous match to a single V gene segment. In an earlier analysis of a few hundred of the donors, V segments were called functional above 56.7% productive rearrangements and were called segregating when the between-donor standard deviation exceeded 5%. To diagnose cytomegalovirus status from the catalog of TCR beta chain sequences, a statistical classification framework was built. V and J gene assignment, in a later analysis, came from comparing TCR nucleotide sequences with IMGT/GENE-DB human TR gene sequences. Using the TCRdist pipeline, a later analysis assigned CDR3 sequences along with most-parsimonious VDJ recombination scenarios. In a later analysis, every TCR beta chain was defined by the combination of its CDR3 amino acid sequence and its V-gene family, and reads without a unique V-gene family were dropped. In a later analysis, around 650 highly shared, low-generation-probability nucleotide sequences were removed to address suspected cross-contamination and a sequencing artifact. In a later analysis, a clonal expansion index for each public chain was calculated from normalized within-repertoire ranks of inferred template counts. In a later analysis, generation probabilities were computed with a VDJ recombination model fitted to out-of-frame rearrangements, and the resulting probabilities were checked against IGoR. A later analysis scored TCR-TCR, TCR-HLA and TCR-CMV co-occurrence with hypergeometric tests, applying a repertoire-size bias correction to TCR pairs. To estimate false discovery rates, a later analysis permuted the HLA or CMV assignments 20 times. In a later analysis, co-occurring TCRs were grouped using DBSCAN, and TCRdist sequence similarity was added for clustering within HLA-allele-positive subsets. Co-occurrence clustering excluded repertoires with fewer than 30,000 or more than 120,000 public chains, plus five with anomalous nucleotide sharing. TCRdb carries this immuneACCESS record with in-frame sequences only. Its versions omit some clonotypes, under half of them owing to an unresolved V gene in the studies checked, with the rest unexplained. V and J calls and clone size follow that table, whereas D and trimming were derived from the DNA. This sample's listing comprises some 140,000 clones. The ten biggest clones cover 2% of the sample.

This record belongs to a study of cytomegalovirus exposure and HLA in healthy donors (dated by TCRdb to about 2017). The study in broad terms: An earlier analysis of more than 550 of the donors reported approximately 260 Gb of sequence data and 117 million unique TCR beta sequences obtained from about 179 million T cells. In the later analysis, no new phenotypic data were used to find candidate immune exposures; instead, reliance was placed on TCR beta sequences and their occurrence across donors. The study combined high-throughput TCR immunosequencing, statistical association of individual TCRs with disease status, and machine learning to predict cytomegalovirus infection status. Alongside the repertoire data, information on donor age, sex, ethnicity and CMV serostatus was compiled. Besides the first cohort of approximately 670 subjects, a separate validation cohort made up of over 100 different subjects was used. The study used immunosequencing to profile the T cell repertoires of 666 subjects and linked those repertoires to cytomegalovirus serostatus. The number of typed donors differed by locus: 629-630 for A, B, C, DRB1 and DQB1; 522 for DQA1; fewer than 610 for DPA1; and about 450 for DPB1. A later genetic analysis used genome-wide SNP genotypes for about 60% of the 666 donors, treating that subset as a discovery cohort. Around 320 gigabases of sequencing data and approximately 80 million unique TCR sequences were included in an early release covering around 650 HLA-typed donors. Across 300 to 500 genotyped donors of the cohort, an average of about 220,000 unique TCR beta nucleotide sequences per donor were sequenced, and around 20% of those sequences were non-productive. An earlier analysis of 587 of the donors applied high-throughput TCR beta sequencing to assess whether each TCR beta V gene segment acted as functional or pseudogenic. The study was designed to test whether signatures of past pathogen exposure could be identified by cataloging public T cell receptors. Both class I and class II loci were covered by HLA typing, at four-digit resolution. To study patterns of TCR occurrence, a later analysis re-analyzed previously published TCR beta repertoires from 666 donors and added high-resolution HLA genotyping. Of the 300 to 500 genotyped donors, 81% were placed in the genetic ancestry cluster associated with self-reported Caucasian donors. All discovery cohort repertoires had been generated on a single sequencing platform. Because of strong linkage in the cohort, roughly five DR-DQ haplotypes were treated as single units for association and clustering.

The junction shows trimming of 5 bases on V and 2 bases on J, and the gene matches do not reach 3 bases of it. Reading from cysteine to phenylalanine, the CDR3 counts 14 amino acids. Only the CDR3 region is kept as DNA, spanning 42 bases read in frame from base 1. The germline V gene (reference sequence) specifies MNHEY as CDR1 and SMNVEV as CDR2. Study-wide conclusions, independent of this receptor: In an earlier analysis of over 550 of the donors, most TCR beta V segments were observed in productive rearrangements about 87% or about 30% of the time, broadly matching IMGT annotations. Most TCR sequences were seen in very few donors, while some public TCRs were found in many individuals. When HLA alleles, especially DR and DQ, strongly co-occurred, attributing TCR associations to individual alleles was difficult. In this cohort, only TCR beta chains were sequenced, and detectable features were limited by the absence of alpha or paired-chain data. Because some donors lacked HLA typing at each locus, the association tests relied only on the typed subset. In a later genetic analysis, fewer N-insertions in productive TCRs were reported among donors in an Asian-associated ancestry cluster than the roughly 700-donor mean. Roughly uniform sequencing depth across donors was assumed in presence/absence analyses, although this assumption may not hold. It was suggested by the authors that the approach could potentially be generalized to other disease states and immunological phenotypes. A later analysis found that HLA-associated TCR beta chains were more clonally expanded and had lower generation probabilities than equally common non-associated chains. Specific HLA alleles were associated with some 15,000 TCR beta sequences at a false discovery rate of 0.05 in a later analysis. A later analysis reported that several top co-occurrence clusters appeared linked to parvovirus B19, influenza, CMV and Epstein-Barr virus. A further reported finding was that TCR beta sequences accurately predicted the HLA-A and HLA-B alleles for most subjects in the first cohort. Correlated functional status among segregating V segments might be attributable to linkage disequilibrium, but an unknown experimental factor could not be ruled out. The 87-base-pair reads could not distinguish some IMGT-functional V segments, including TRBV6-2 and TRBV6-3, so those segments were excluded. V-gene and J-gene trimming of TCR beta chains was associated with a missense DCLRE1C variant in a later genetic analysis, and the association was replicated in an independent cohort. Because counts were too low, roughly 16 rarely observed V segments, including chromosome 9 orphons, were left out of the earlier analysis of 587 of the donors. A total of roughly 160 TCR beta chains were listed by the study as associated with cytomegalovirus. The sequencing pipeline was judged likely to have produced a cluster of highly shared sequence variants as a technical artifact. In vitro tests confirmed that a few of the cytomegalovirus-associated TCR beta chains recognize cytomegalovirus antigens. The only immune exposure information available for the cohort was CMV serostatus. According to a later analysis, most CMV-associated TCR beta chains appeared to be HLA-restricted, and the HLA associations seemed to be driven largely by CMV exposure. In both the original and validation cohorts, the classifier was reported to diagnose cytomegalovirus status with high specificity and sensitivity. According to a later analysis, TCR association rates differed among HLA loci, with DRB1 alleles showing the most associated TCRs and HLA-C alleles showing the fewest.

This TCR came from a woman aged 60-70 years in good health and CMV-seronegative. Sequencing was performed on PBMCs. This chain joins TRBV27 to TRBJ1-3, and 7 junction bases match TRBD1. The CDR3 is CASSVTGTGNTIYF. The nucleotide sequence reads as follows: TGTGCCAGCAGTGTGACAGGGACTGGAAACACCATATATTTT.